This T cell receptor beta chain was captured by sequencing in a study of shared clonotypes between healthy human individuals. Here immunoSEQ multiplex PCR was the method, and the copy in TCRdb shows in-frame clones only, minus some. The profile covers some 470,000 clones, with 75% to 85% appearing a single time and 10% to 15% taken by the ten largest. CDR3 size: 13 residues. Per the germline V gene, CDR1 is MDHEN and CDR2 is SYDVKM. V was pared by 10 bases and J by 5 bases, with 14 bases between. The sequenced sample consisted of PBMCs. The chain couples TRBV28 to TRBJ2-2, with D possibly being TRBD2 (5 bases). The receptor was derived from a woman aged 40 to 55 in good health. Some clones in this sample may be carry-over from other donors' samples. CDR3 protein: CATDRRATGELFF. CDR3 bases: TGTGCCACCGACCGGCGGGCAACCGGGGAGCTGTTTTTT.